Listed below are T cell receptor beta chains from one sample, sequenced in a study of cytomegalovirus exposure and HLA in healthy donors. Measured with immunoSEQ multiplex PCR; TCRdb has only the in-frame clones, and not every one. Altogether about 100,000 clones are present, less than 85% being singletons, with the ten largest covering around 5%. What was sequenced was PBMCs. These receptors were obtained from a woman under 30 in good health and CMV-seropositive. CDR3s include the opening cysteine and the closing phenylalanine or tryptophan.

TRBV9,TRBJ1-2,CASSVGGTGGYTF
TRBV25-1,TRBJ2-5,CASRRGSWETQYF
TRBV5-4,TRBJ2-3,CASSLKGTGSTDTQYF
TRBV2,TRBJ1-1,CASSFSDTEAFF
TRBV29-1,TRBJ1-1,CSVDSLRTEAFF
TRBV6-1,TRBJ1-4,CASRGGTGPREKLFF
TRBV4-1,TRBJ2-1,CASSRGYGTGLDEQFF
TRBV6-1,TRBJ1-5,CASSGHKRTDSSNQPQHF
TRBV29-1,TRBJ1-5,CSAGEGSNQPQHF
TRBV11-2,TRBJ2-5,CASSTPSGETQYF
TRBV11-2,TRBJ2-5,CASSLDRGKETQYF
TRBV7-8,TRBJ2-7,CASSSSGSYEQYF
TRBV18,TRBJ2-6,CASSPPTGAGANVLTF
TRBV2,TRBJ1-1,CASSPQGRNTEAFF
TRBV5-6,TRBJ1-1,CASSYGQYGAEAFF
TRBV5-1,TRBJ2-1,CASSLVPLAGGSNEQFF
TRBV13,TRBJ2-1,CASRSSGGSYNEQFF
TRBV30,TRBJ1-1,CATTTRATEAFF
TRBV7-2,TRBJ1-2,CASSRAGGGYGYTF
TRBV2,TRBJ2-2,CASGGAIRAGELFF
TRBV5-6,TRBJ2-5,CASSSKDTFQGTQYF
TRBV4-2,TRBJ1-1,CASSHSGTGVKDTEAFF
TRBV28,TRBJ2-1,CATTPQGNYNEQFF
TRBV28,TRBJ2-4,CASSGRWAKNIQYF
TRBV28,TRBJ1-5,CASTWTGGNQPQHF
TRBV30,TRBJ2-5,CAWGNLREQETQYF
TRBV5-1,TRBJ1-2,CASSLPNRDRVGGYTF
TRBV7-9,TRBJ2-7,CASRRDSYEQYF
TRBV11-3,TRBJ2-7,CASSPSPGPLGEQYF
TRBV11-2,TRBJ2-5,CASSQGLAEQETQYF
TRBV30,TRBJ2-1,CAWSPSGRFYNEQFF
TRBV19,TRBJ2-2,CASNFLAGVGGELFF
TRBV5-4,TRBJ2-1,CASTYSGRAPNEQFF
TRBV19,TRBJ2-3,CASGGLAVPTDTQYF
TRBV4-1,TRBJ1-4,CASSQGMGGPNEKLFF
TRBV5-1,TRBJ2-2,CASSLAGTSGSQYTGELFF
TRBV10-1,TRBJ1-2,CASSFDRDYGYTF
TRBV10-3,TRBJ2-7,CAISWEFGYEQYF
TRBV10-3,TRBJ2-6,CAISEGGTYGANVLTF
TRBV6-1,TRBJ2-7,CASTRTGGVYEQYF
TRBV6-5,TRBJ2-3,CASSYSFRGIKDTQYF
TRBV6-1,TRBJ1-1,CASSPRDRGNTEAFF
TRBV5-8,TRBJ2-7,CASSSRGGDFASSYEQYF